Listed below are T cell receptor beta chains from one sample, sequenced in a study of blood T cell repertoires in COVID-19. Here immunoSEQ multiplex PCR was the method, and the copy in TCRdb shows in-frame clones only, minus some. Among a few hundred thousand clones listed, approximately 84% were seen once. Sequenced material: PBMCs or T cells enriched from blood (not recorded which). These receptors originate from a woman aged 25 to 45 who had recovered from COVID-19. The CDR3 runs from the conserved cysteine through the conserved F or W. D genes are given only for firm matches. Not all rows give a size; the values are once, few, many and, for expanded clones, a class.

abundance: -; d_gene: TRBD2; j_gene: TRBJ2-5; v_gene: TRBV19; CDR3aa: CASSIVAGGTETQYF; CDR3nt: TGTGCCAGTAGTATAGTAGCGGGAGGGACAGAGACCCAGTACTTC
abundance: -; d_gene: TRBD2; j_gene: TRBJ2-5; v_gene: TRBV19; CDR3aa: CASSARVLGLASGLRETQYF; CDR3nt: TGTGCCAGTAGTGCACGCGTCCTGGGGCTGGCTAGCGGATTGCGGGAGACCCAGTACTTC
abundance: -; d_gene: -; j_gene: TRBJ1-1; v_gene: TRBV9; CDR3aa: CASSAQTGTTEAFF; CDR3nt: TGTGCCAGCAGCGCACAAACAGGTACTACTGAAGCTTTCTTT
abundance: -; d_gene: -; j_gene: TRBJ2-3; v_gene: TRBV5-1; CDR3aa: CASSQVRDSSTDTQYF; CDR3nt: TGCGCCAGCAGCCAGGTCAGGGATTCAAGCACAGATACGCAGTATTTT
abundance: -; d_gene: TRBD2; j_gene: TRBJ2-5; v_gene: TRBV14; CDR3aa: CASSPTWTSRPYQETQYF; CDR3nt: TGTGCCAGCAGCCCCACCTGGACTAGCCGTCCGTACCAAGAGACCCAGTACTTC
abundance: -; d_gene: TRBD1; j_gene: TRBJ1-5; v_gene: TRBV29-1; CDR3aa: CSVGQGNQPQHF; CDR3nt: TGCAGCGTTGGACAGGGTAACCAGCCCCAGCATTTT
abundance: -; d_gene: TRBD1; j_gene: TRBJ1-1; v_gene: TRBV27; CDR3aa: CASSWDRTNTEAFF; CDR3nt: TGTGCCAGCAGTTGGGACAGGACTAACACTGAAGCTTTCTTT
abundance: -; d_gene: -; j_gene: TRBJ1-4; v_gene: TRBV9; CDR3aa: CASSVWAGTQPNEKLFF; CDR3nt: TGTGCCAGCAGCGTCTGGGCAGGGACTCAACCTAATGAAAAACTGTTTTTT
abundance: -; d_gene: TRBD1; j_gene: TRBJ1-1; v_gene: TRBV7-3; CDR3aa: CASSLDREAEAFF; CDR3nt: TGTGCCAGCAGCTTAGACAGGGAGGCTGAAGCTTTCTTT
abundance: -; d_gene: -; j_gene: TRBJ1-3; v_gene: TRBV29-1; CDR3aa: CSVADRSTGNTIYF; CDR3nt: TGCAGCGTGGCGGACAGATCGACTGGAAACACCATATATTTT
abundance: -; d_gene: TRBD1; j_gene: TRBJ2-7; v_gene: TRBV7-2; CDR3aa: CASSPFPGQGPYEQYF; CDR3nt: TGTGCCAGCAGCCCCTTTCCGGGACAGGGCCCCTACGAGCAGTACTTC
abundance: -; d_gene: -; j_gene: TRBJ2-2; v_gene: TRBV4-1; CDR3aa: CASSPGRGLGSGELFF; CDR3nt: TGCGCCAGCAGCCCAGGGCGGGGATTAGGTTCCGGGGAGCTGTTTTTT
abundance: -; d_gene: -; j_gene: TRBJ1-1; v_gene: TRBV30; CDR3aa: CAWSVQVLNTEAFF; CDR3nt: TGTGCCTGGAGTGTACAGGTTTTGAACACTGAAGCTTTCTTT
abundance: -; d_gene: TRBD2; j_gene: TRBJ2-1; v_gene: TRBV4-2; CDR3aa: CASSQDSPGGLQFF; CDR3nt: TGTGCCAGCAGCCAAGATAGCCCGGGGGGACTACAGTTCTTC
abundance: -; d_gene: TRBD1; j_gene: TRBJ1-3; v_gene: TRBV6-1; CDR3aa: CASSWTGSDTIYF; CDR3nt: TGTGCCAGCAGTTGGACAGGGTCGGACACCATATATTTT
abundance: -; d_gene: TRBD1; j_gene: TRBJ1-4; v_gene: TRBV7-8; CDR3aa: CASSLVGQGDEKLFF; CDR3nt: TGTGCCAGCAGCTTAGTTGGGCAGGGGGATGAAAAACTGTTTTTT
abundance: -; d_gene: TRBD1; j_gene: TRBJ1-2; v_gene: TRBV7-9; CDR3aa: CASSSEDRAYGYTF; CDR3nt: TGTGCCAGCAGCTCGGAGGACAGGGCGTATGGCTACACCTTC
abundance: once; d_gene: -; j_gene: TRBJ1-2; v_gene: TRBV7-9; CDR3aa: CASSLTTFTYGYTF; CDR3nt: TGTGCCAGCAGCCTGACGACTTTCACCTATGGCTACACCTTC
abundance: -; d_gene: TRBD2; j_gene: TRBJ2-3; v_gene: TRBV7-3; CDR3aa: CASSLLAGGTTDTQYF; CDR3nt: TGTGCCAGCAGCTTACTAGCGGGGGGGACCACAGATACGCAGTATTTT
abundance: -; d_gene: -; j_gene: TRBJ1-6; v_gene: TRBV7-8; CDR3aa: CASSFGPFGDSPLHF; CDR3nt: TGTGCCAGCAGCTTCGGGCCCTTCGGGGATTCACCCCTCCACTTT
abundance: -; d_gene: TRBD1; j_gene: TRBJ1-2; v_gene: TRBV6-1; CDR3aa: CASSEGTGEYIIAF; CDR3nt: TGTGCCAGCAGTGAAGGAACAGGGGAATATATTATTGCCTTC
abundance: -; d_gene: TRBD1; j_gene: TRBJ2-5; v_gene: TRBV11-2; CDR3aa: CASSRDQRDREETQYF; CDR3nt: TGTGCCAGCAGCCGTGACCAGAGGGACAGGGAAGAGACCCAGTACTTC
abundance: -; d_gene: TRBD2; j_gene: TRBJ2-1; v_gene: TRBV10-3; CDR3aa: CAISESGTSGVHEQFF; CDR3nt: TGTGCCATCAGTGAGTCGGGGACTAGCGGGGTCCATGAGCAGTTCTTC
abundance: -; d_gene: TRBD1; j_gene: TRBJ1-2; v_gene: TRBV30; CDR3aa: CAWNRGTNYGYTF; CDR3nt: TGTGCCTGGAACAGGGGCACTAACTATGGCTACACCTTC
abundance: -; d_gene: -; j_gene: TRBJ1-6; v_gene: TRBV19; CDR3aa: CASSTTIRQDGPSSPLHF; CDR3nt: TGTGCCAGTAGTACGACAATACGACAGGATGGACCTAGCTCACCCCTCCACTTT
abundance: -; d_gene: -; j_gene: TRBJ2-5; v_gene: TRBV3-1/TRBV3-2; CDR3aa: CASSQGRIGETQYF; CDR3nt: TGTGCCAGCAGCCAGGGGAGGATCGGAGAGACCCAGTACTTC
abundance: -; d_gene: -; j_gene: TRBJ1-6; v_gene: TRBV2; CDR3aa: CASRGQFSPLHF; CDR3nt: TGTGCCAGCAGAGGACAGTTTTCCCCCCTCCACTTT
abundance: few; d_gene: TRBD1; j_gene: TRBJ1-1; v_gene: TRBV29-1; CDR3aa: CSADRDQNTEAFF; CDR3nt: TGCAGCGCCGACAGGGACCAGAACACTGAAGCTTTCTTT
abundance: -; d_gene: TRBD1; j_gene: TRBJ1-2; v_gene: TRBV28; CDR3aa: CASSQDRSGYTF; CDR3nt: TGTGCCAGCAGTCAGGACAGGAGTGGCTACACCTTC
abundance: -; d_gene: TRBD2; j_gene: TRBJ2-5; v_gene: TRBV20-1; CDR3aa: CSASPQTSGRETQYF; CDR3nt: TGCAGTGCTAGTCCCCAGACTAGCGGGAGGGAGACCCAGTACTTC
abundance: -; d_gene: TRBD2; j_gene: TRBJ2-1; v_gene: TRBV7-6; CDR3aa: CASSLASAGGAEQFF; CDR3nt: TGTGCCAGCAGCTTAGCTTCCGCGGGAGGTGCTGAGCAGTTCTTC
abundance: -; d_gene: TRBD1; j_gene: TRBJ1-6; v_gene: TRBV28; CDR3aa: CASSKEPRGPSPLHF; CDR3nt: TGTGCCAGCAGCAAGGAGCCCAGGGGGCCCTCACCCCTCCACTTT
abundance: -; d_gene: -; j_gene: TRBJ2-1; v_gene: TRBV5-5; CDR3aa: CASSFLVGVLYEQFF; CDR3nt: TGTGCCAGCAGCTTTCTAGTAGGGGTGTTGTATGAGCAGTTCTTC
abundance: -; d_gene: -; j_gene: TRBJ2-1; v_gene: TRBV15; CDR3aa: CATSSGGNEQFF; CDR3nt: TGTGCCACCAGCAGTGGAGGGAATGAGCAGTTCTTC
abundance: -; d_gene: -; j_gene: TRBJ2-1; v_gene: TRBV7-9; CDR3aa: CASSLGAGRSEQFF; CDR3nt: TGTGCCAGCAGCTTAGGCGCAGGGAGGAGTGAGCAGTTCTTC
abundance: -; d_gene: -; j_gene: TRBJ1-1; v_gene: TRBV7-9; CDR3aa: CASSLGAAITEAFF; CDR3nt: TGTGCCAGCAGCTTAGGGGCAGCAATCACTGAAGCTTTCTTT
abundance: -; d_gene: -; j_gene: TRBJ2-2; v_gene: TRBV18; CDR3aa: CASSPILANTGELFF; CDR3nt: TGTGCCAGCTCACCTATCCTAGCGAACACCGGGGAGCTGTTTTTT
abundance: -; d_gene: TRBD1; j_gene: TRBJ2-7; v_gene: TRBV29-1; CDR3aa: CSVHGTDSYEQYF; CDR3nt: TGCAGCGTCCACGGGACAGACTCTTACGAGCAGTACTTC
abundance: many; d_gene: -; j_gene: TRBJ2-7; v_gene: TRBV6-5; CDR3aa: CASSYSGQGWYEQYF; CDR3nt: TGTGCCAGCAGTTACTCAGGGCAGGGGTGGTACGAGCAGTACTTC